Below, one T cell receptor beta chain is given with its context. Its antigen is undetermined. Germline V gene data show CDR1 as SQVTM and CDR2 as ANQGSEA. The CDR3 extends over 14 amino acids. V gave up 6 bases and J gave up 1 base, with 13 bases separating them. This specimen belongs to a study of Ad26.COV2.S vaccination and SARS-CoV-2 variants. Overall study results and limits: Vaccine recipients and placebo recipients showed similar non-spike TCR breadth. Greater spike-specific TCR breadth was seen in vaccine recipients than in placebo recipients.

Only in-frame clones appear in the TCRdb table, and some are missing; sequencing was by immunoSEQ multiplex PCR. The repertoire holds about half a million clones, with around 89% as singletons. Treatment noted: 15 to 20 received Ad26.COV2.S at low or high dose, single or two shots; a few received placebo; per-sample allocation not given. Vaccine and placebo recipients were sampled on day 63 after the first injection. In Boston, an adult donor aged 18-55 years took part. This TCR derives from a person aged 18-60 years who received the Ad26.COV2.S COVID-19 vaccine or a placebo. The sample in question was peripheral blood, obtained in a trial of Ad26.COV2.S vaccine versus placebo. The chain links TRBV29-1 to TRBJ2-1; no definite D call. The CDR3 is CSVRRTDSYNEQFF. The CDR3 DNA reads TGCAGCGTGCGGCGGACGGATTCCTACAATGAGCAGTTCTTC.